Below are 20 T cell receptor beta chains sequenced from a single sample in a study of T cell changes during pregnancy in multiple sclerosis. Data came from immunoSEQ multiplex PCR; TCRdb stores just in-frame clones and leaves some out. The repertoire holds about 50,000 clones, with 80% to 95% as singletons. This specimen consisted of CD4+ T cells from peripheral blood mononuclear cells, obtained after pregnancy. These receptors were taken from a female donor with multiple sclerosis, enrolled in a pregnancy study.

The count of this clone is one. This chain connects TRBV4-3 to TRBJ2-3; 13 bases line up with TRBD2. The trim removed 4 bases at V and 9 bases at J, leaving 4 bases unmatched. CDR3 length: 14 residues. CDR1 and CDR2 from the germline V gene are LGHNA and YSLEER. This CDR3 is CASSPGTSGTTQYF. Here the CDR3 DNA reads TGCGCCAGCAGCCCCGGGACTAGCGGGACGACGCAGTATTTT.

This rearrangement joins TRBV7-8 to TRBJ2-5, with D possibly matching TRBD2 (6 bases). V was pared by 6 bases and J by 6 bases, with 23 bases between. Germline assignment: CDR1 SGHVS and CDR2 FQNEAQ. The CDR3 is 16 amino acids. In nucleotides, the CDR3 is TGTGCCAGCAGTTTAAGGAGGGAGGCCATAGCGAAGACCCAGTACTTC. This translates into CASSLRREAIAKTQYF.

The gene calls are TRBV9 and TRBJ2-2, with D perhaps matching TRBD2 (6 bases). The CDR3 covers 14 residues. CDR1 is SGDLS and CDR2 is YYNGEE in the germline V gene. V was pared by 5 bases and J by 7 bases, with 15 bases between. CDR3 coding DNA: TGTGCCAGCAGGAAGGGACTGTTGGACGGGGAGCTGTTTTTT. Protein: CASRKGLLDGELFF.

The V and J genes are TRBV7-8 and TRBJ2-3, with 14 positions matching TRBD2. Germline CDR1 is SGHVS and CDR2 is FQNEAQ. V lost 4 bases and J lost 4; bases outside the gene matches: 10. The CDR3 is 18 residues long. CDR3 region: CASSSRLAGGVEADTQYF. The CDR3 nucleotides read TGTGCCAGCAGCTCCAGACTAGCGGGGGGGGTTGAGGCAGATACGCAGTATTTT.

The V gene is TRBV19, the J gene TRBJ2-7, with 11 positions matching TRBD1. The J segment lost 6 bases and the V segment lost 6 bases, leaving 7 bases of the junction unmatched. The CDR3 length is 14 residues. Germline CDR1 and CDR2: LNHDA and SQIVND (reference sequence). DNA of the CDR3: TGTGCCAGTAGGCCTGGGACAGGGGGGGGCGAGCAGTACTTC. Its protein is CASRPGTGGGEQYF.

This chain joins TRBV7-9 and TRBJ1-1; 7 bases are a match to TRBD1. Germline CDR1 SEHNR, CDR2 FQNEAQ (reference sequence). The J segment lost 5 bases and the V segment lost 5 bases, leaving 8 bases of the junction unmatched. This CDR3 comprises 14 residues. CDR3 region: CASSRQGTGTEAFF. The CDR3 coding sequence is TGTGCCAGCAGCCGACAGGGCACTGGGACTGAAGCTTTCTTT. Supplemented by reference TRBV7-9 and TRBJ1-1, the full variable domain reads DTGVSQNPRHKITKRGQNVTFRCDPISEHNRLYWYRQTLGQGPEFLTYFQNEAQLEKSRLLSDRFSAERPKGSFSTLEIQRTEQGDSAMYLCASSRQGTGTEAFFGQGTRLTVV.

The CDR3 DNA sequence: TGTGCCAGTAGTATTCGGACAGGGGTTAAGAACACTGAAGCTTTCTTT. Encoded protein: CASSIRTGVKNTEAFF. The chain joins TRBV19 to TRBJ1-1; 9 nucleotides match TRBD1. The germline V gene has CDR1 LNHDA and CDR2 SQIVND (reference sequence). The trim removed 3 bases at V and 1 base at J, leaving 6 bases unmatched. The CDR3 runs 16 residues.

V is TRBV4-2 and J is TRBJ1-2; 9 bases are a match to TRBD1. V lost 0 bases to trimming and J lost 2 bases; unmatched junction nucleotides: 1. Germline CDR1 LGHNA, CDR2 YNFKEQ. The CDR3 is 15 residues long. CDR3 amino acids: CASSQEQGANYGYTF. CDR3 coding DNA: TGTGCCAGCAGCCAAGAACAGGGGGCAAACTATGGCTACACCTTC.

This clone has just one count. The V and J genes are TRBV5-4 and TRBJ1-3, with TRBD1 as a possible D gene (6 bases). V was shortened by 3 bases and J by 4 bases, with 11 bases between the two germline ends. CDR3 length: 14 residues. Germline V gene data show CDR1 as SGHNT and CDR2 as YYREEE (reference sequence). Here the CDR3 DNA reads TGTGCCAGCAGCTCCGGGACATCAGGAAACACCATATATTTT. Amino acids: CASSSGTSGNTIYF.

This clone was recorded only once. This rearrangement joins TRBV6-5 to TRBJ2-1; 9 nucleotides agree with TRBD1. V dropped 6 bases and J dropped 1; count of bases not matched to a gene: 4. Germline V gives CDR1 MNHEY, CDR2 SVGAGI. The CDR3 consists of 15 residues. In DNA, the CDR3 is TGTGCCAGCAGGGACGACAGGGGGTCCTACAATGAGCAGTTCTTC. This sequence encodes CASRDDRGSYNEQFF.

CDR3 DNA: TGTGCCAGCAGCTTGGGAAAGGGGGCGAGGAACACTGAAGCTTTCTTT. It is translated as CASSLGKGARNTEAFF. J is TRBJ1-1 and V is TRBV5-4; 7 bases line up with TRBD1. The length of the CDR3 is 16 residues. Per the germline V gene, CDR1 is SGHNT and CDR2 is YYREEE (reference sequence). Germline trimming cut 0 bases from V and 1 base from J; bases unmatched to any gene: 6.

J is TRBJ2-7 and V is TRBV5-5; D is possibly TRBD2 (6 bases). Germline V gives CDR1 SGHKS, CDR2 YYEKEE (reference sequence). Trimming left V 5 bases short and J 3 bases short, with 24 bases between. CDR3 length: 17 residues. The CDR3 loop reads CASSLSVIAAPVYEQYF. The CDR3, as DNA: TGTGCCAGCAGTCTATCGGTGATAGCGGCACCTGTCTACGAGCAGTACTTC.

The chain carries TRBV6-6 and TRBJ2-1; 10 bases map to TRBD2. The CDR3 is 15 amino acids. The V gene end was trimmed by 6 bases and the J gene end by 6 bases; junction bases not matched to a gene: 8. CDR1 and CDR2 (germline): MNHNY, SVGAGI (reference sequence). In DNA, the CDR3 is TGTGCCAGCAGCCGCACCGGACTAGCGGTCAATGAGCAGTTCTTC. Translating it yields CASSRTGLAVNEQFF.

The chain couples TRBV5-1 to TRBJ2-6; D is perhaps TRBD1 (5 bases). The CDR3 length is 17 residues. In germline, CDR1 is SGHRS, CDR2 YFSETQ. Trimming stripped 0 bases from V and 0 bases from J, with 10 bases between. CDR3 coding DNA: TGCGCCAGCAGCTTGGGGGGCCCTCTCTCTGGGGCCAACGTCCTGACTTTC. Its translation: CASSLGGPLSGANVLTF.

The chain has TRBV6-6 and TRBJ2-3; 7 nucleotides agree with TRBD2. J lost 4 bases, V lost 0 bases, and 7 bases had no gene match. The CDR3 is 16 amino acids. Germline V lookup: CDR1 MNHNY, CDR2 SVGAGI (reference sequence). The CDR3 loop is CASSYSGGSLPDTQYF. The CDR3 DNA follows: TGTGCCAGCAGTTACTCTGGCGGGAGTCTACCAGATACGCAGTATTTT.

The V call is TRBV19, the J call TRBJ2-7; 9 bases line up with TRBD1. Losses at the gene ends were 2 bases for V and 2 bases for J; bases not matched to a gene: 10. CDR1 and CDR2 (germline): LNHDA, SQIVND (reference sequence). CDR3 length: 17 residues. In DNA, the CDR3 is TGTGCCAGTAGTATAACGGAGGACAGGGGCCTTCCCTACGAGCAGTACTTC. It yields the protein CASSITEDRGLPYEQYF.

The chain recombines TRBV5-1 with TRBJ2-3; D gene ambiguous. The CDR3 has 12 amino acids. V lost 3 bases and J lost 3, with 5 bases in between. Germline values: CDR1 SGHRS, CDR2 YFSETQ. As DNA, the CDR3 is TGCGCCAGCAGCTCGGAGACAGATACGCAGTATTTT. It encodes CASSSETDTQYF.

The CDR3 sequence is CASSESGTGANVLTF. As DNA, the CDR3 is TGTGCCAGCAGTGAATCAGGGACTGGGGCCAACGTCCTGACTTTC. This chain uses TRBV25-1 with TRBJ2-6; tentatively, D is TRBD1 (5 bases). V dropped 1 base and J dropped 2 bases, with 6 bases sitting between them. The CDR3 covers 15 residues. Germline lookup yields CDR1 MGHDK and CDR2 SYGVNS.

The rearrangement uses TRBV19 and TRBJ1-2; 7 bases are shared with TRBD1. Germline trimming cut 3 bases from V and 5 bases from J; bases unmatched to any gene: 12. The CDR3 is 16 residues long. CDR1 is LNHDA and CDR2 is SQIVND in the germline V gene (reference sequence). Here the CDR3 reads CASSIGTVHTSYGYTF. Written as DNA, the CDR3 is TGTGCCAGTAGTATCGGGACAGTACATACTAGTTATGGCTACACCTTC.

The genes are TRBV27 and TRBJ2-3; the match to TRBD2 covers 11 bases. Germline V lookup: CDR1 MNHEY, CDR2 SMNVEV (reference sequence). After removal of 8 bases from V and 2 bases from J, the junction contained 3 bases not matched to a gene. The CDR3 is 14 amino acids. The CDR3 region has the DNA TGTGCCAGCCAGGGACTAGCGGACACAGATACGCAGTATTTT. Translating it yields CASQGLADTDTQYF.